This entry describes one TCR beta chain. This sample is part of a study of T cell changes during pregnancy in multiple sclerosis. The table came from immunoSEQ multiplex PCR; TCRdb's copy has only in-frame clones and leaves some out. The sample holds fewer than 45,000 clones; roughly 92% are singletons and the top ten take approximately 0.67%. V lost 0 bases and J lost 3; bases outside the gene matches: 8. The CDR3 is 16 amino acids. The germline V gene has CDR1 SGDLS and CDR2 YYNGEE. The input for sequencing was CD4+ T cells from peripheral blood mononuclear cells, taken in the first trimester of pregnancy. V and J are TRBV9 and TRBJ1-2; 7 bases map to TRBD1. The receptor's source is a female donor with multiple sclerosis, enrolled in a pregnancy study. For the CDR3, the DNA is TGTGCCAGCAGCGTAGCGGGCGGACAGGACCACTATGGCTACACCTTC. As protein: CASSVAGGQDHYGYTF.